This T cell receptor (beta chain) is from a study of cytomegalovirus exposure and HLA in healthy donors. About the research overall: About 80 million unique TCRs from HLA-typed donors made up an early data release. Caucasian-associated ancestry cluster membership applied to about 77% of under 450 genotyped donors. Study-wide results and caveats: In an earlier analysis, most TCR beta V segments were productive about 87% or about 30% of the time.

In the PCR, 60 Vbeta and 13 Jbeta primers were used. Generated by immunoSEQ multiplex PCR, the TCRdb table keeps only in-frame clones and is missing some. Here the sample table reports 40,000 to 60,000 clones. CDR1 KGHSH and CDR2 LQKENI come from the germline V gene. The ends were cut back, 1 base at V and 1 base at J, with 17 bases in the middle. The CDR3 loop spans 18 amino acids. In the case of this clone: Its antigen is currently unknown.

This rearrangement joins TRBV18 to TRBJ1-5; D is possibly TRBD1 (6 bases). The sequenced material came from PBMCs. The receptor was isolated from a female donor in good health and CMV-seronegative. CDR3 amino acids: CASSPQKPGVSSNQPQHF. Written as DNA, the CDR3 is TGTGCCAGCTCACCACAAAAACCAGGGGTGTCAAGCAATCAGCCCCAGCATTTT.